A selection of T cell receptor beta chains follows, all from one sample in a study of CD8 T cells in ankylosing spondylitis. Using its own MiXCR run on the 5' RACE reads, TCRdb lists one record per CDR3 protein. This table has fewer than 550,000 distinct CDR3 sequences, roughly 5.2% appearing once. Material for sequencing was blood, either unsorted or a sorted T cell fraction (not recorded which). These receptors all stem from a male donor with ankylosing spondylitis. Each CDR3 is given with its conserved first and last residue. A D gene is named only where the DNA matches it firmly. Part of the rows lack a size; the others show once, few, many or a class for expanded clones.

D gene,J gene,V gene,clone size,CDR3 protein,CDR3 DNA
TRBD1,TRBJ1-1,TRBV4-3,many,CASSQGDRLNTEAFF,TGCGCCAGCAGCCAAGGGGACAGATTGAACACTGAAGCTTTCTTT
-,TRBJ2-1,TRBV5-1,-,CASSLVAGVYNEQFF,TGCGCCAGCAGCTTGGTGGCAGGGGTTTACAATGAGCAGTTCTTC
-,TRBJ2-7,TRBV6-5,many,CAVGSYEQYF,TGTGCCGTGGGCTCCTACGAGCAGTACTTC
-,TRBJ2-3,TRBV7-3,-,CASSSQSGLTDTQYF,TGTGCCAGCAGCTCACAAAGCGGGCTCACAGATACGCAGTATTTT
-,TRBJ1-2,TRBV7-9,many,CASSLSQSPGYTF,TGTGCCAGCAGCTTATCGCAATCGCCTGGCTACACCTTC
-,TRBJ2-1,TRBV5-1,-,CASSSDGQREDNEQFF,TGCGCCAGCAGCTCGGACGGACAACGAGAGGACAATGAGCAGTTCTTC
-,TRBJ1-2,TRBV20-1,many,CSATTTNYGYTF,TGCAGTGCTACAACTACTAACTATGGCTACACCTTC
-,TRBJ1-6,TRBV7-9,many,CASSFETDNSPLHF,TGTGCCAGCAGCTTTGAAACAGATAATTCACCCCTCCACTTT
-,TRBJ2-3,TRBV4-3,many,CASSQRSGGDTDTQYF,TGCGCCAGCAGCCAAAGGTCAGGGGGGGACACAGATACGCAGTATTTT
-,TRBJ1-5,TRBV20-1,many,CSAAGRLNQPQHF,TGCAGTGCGGCGGGACGGTTAAATCAGCCCCAGCATTTT
-,TRBJ2-3,TRBV24-1,-,CATGPGPATDTQYF,TGTGCCACCGGCCCCGGGCCCGCCACAGATACGCAGTATTTT
-,TRBJ2-3,TRBV7-2,many,CASSAWGTDTQYF,TGTGCCAGCAGCGCATGGGGCACAGATACGCAGTATTTT
-,TRBJ2-3,TRBV7-2,many,CASSLDHVGRQYF,TGTGCCAGCAGCTTAGATCACGTTGGACGACAGTATTTT
-,TRBJ2-7,TRBV20-1,many,CSASPMSVYEQYF,TGCAGTGCTAGTCCCATGTCGGTCTACGAGCAGTACTTC
-,TRBJ2-3,TRBV3-1,-,CASSQFKGSTDTQYF,TGTGCCAGCAGCCAATTCAAGGGAAGCACAGATACGCAGTATTTT
-,TRBJ2-3,TRBV24-1,many,CATSVGRNTDTQYF,TGTGCCACCAGTGTCGGACGGAACACAGATACGCAGTATTTT
-,TRBJ2-3,TRBV5-1,many,CASAPRRGAADTQYF,TGCGCCAGCGCCCCTAGAAGGGGCGCGGCAGATACGCAGTATTTT
TRBD1,TRBJ1-1,TRBV7-9,-,CASSFGGQGIGTEAFF,TGTGCCAGCAGCTTCGGCGGACAGGGTATCGGCACTGAAGCTTTCTTT
-,TRBJ2-1,TRBV20-1,many,CSVVGLSYNEQFF,TGCAGTGTTGTCGGGCTCTCCTACAATGAGCAGTTCTTC
-,TRBJ2-7,TRBV5-1,-,CASSPDGVWGEQYF,TGCGCCAGCAGCCCCGACGGGGTATGGGGCGAGCAGTACTTC
TRBD1,TRBJ1-5,TRBV7-2,many,CASSSNRGGQPQHF,TGTGCCAGCAGCTCAAACAGGGGAGGCCAGCCCCAGCATTTT
-,TRBJ1-5,TRBV28,-,CASRQGGAVGQPQHF,TGTGCCAGCAGACAGGGTGGGGCAGTTGGTCAGCCCCAGCATTTT
-,TRBJ1-1,TRBV4-3,many,CASSRGTHTEAFF,TGCGCCAGCAGCCGAGGGACCCACACTGAAGCTTTCTTT
TRBD1,TRBJ1-4,TRBV6-5,many,CASSSPGQGSEKLFF,TGTGCCAGCAGTTCGCCTGGACAGGGATCCGAAAAACTGTTTTTT
-,TRBJ2-5,TRBV15,many,CATSLYRDTTRKETQYF,TGTGCCACCAGCCTCTACAGAGACACAACCAGAAAAGAGACCCAGTACTTC
-,TRBJ2-6,TRBV7-2,few,CASSLARSGANVLTF,TGTGCCAGCAGCTTAGCGCGCTCTGGGGCCAACGTCCTGACTTTC
-,TRBJ2-2,TRBV9,once,CASSPRDGMLAGELFF,TGTGCCAGCAGCCCGCGGGACGGGATGCTCGCCGGGGAGCTGTTTTTT
TRBD1,TRBJ1-1,TRBV7-2,-,CASSLISGGRTEAFF,TGTGCCAGCAGCTTAATATCAGGGGGCAGAACTGAAGCTTTCTTT
-,TRBJ2-7,TRBV27,-,CASSLLQDSYSSYEQYF,TGTGCCAGCAGTTTATTACAAGACAGCTATTCCTCCTACGAGCAGTACTTC
TRBD2,TRBJ2-3,TRBV4-3,many,CASSQDRAGGTDTQYF,TGCGCCAGCAGCCAAGATCGGGCGGGAGGGACAGATACGCAGTATTTT
-,TRBJ2-7,TRBV5-1,many,CASSLNRATEQYF,TGCGCCAGCAGCTTGAACAGGGCAACCGAGCAGTACTTC
TRBD1,TRBJ2-1,TRBV28,many,CASSRADRGTYNEQFF,TGTGCCAGCAGCCGAGCGGACAGGGGAACCTACAATGAGCAGTTCTTC
-,TRBJ1-3,TRBV4-3,many,CASSRESSSGNTIYF,TGCGCCAGCAGCCGGGAAAGTTCCTCTGGAAACACCATATATTTT
-,TRBJ1-2,TRBV20-1,many,CSVPGGGYTF,TGCAGTGTCCCTGGGGGTGGCTACACCTTC
TRBD2,TRBJ2-7,TRBV12-3/TRBV12-4,many,CASSYGGRSYEQYF,TGTGCCAGCAGTTATGGCGGGAGGTCGTACGAGCAGTACTTC
-,TRBJ2-3,TRBV11-2,few,CASSLGVAKTDTQYF,TGTGCCAGCAGCTTAGGAGTGGCGAAAACGGATACGCAGTATTTT
-,TRBJ2-1,TRBV29-1,many,CSVEAPMTSRVPEQFF,TGCAGCGTTGAAGCACCGATGACATCCAGGGTACCTGAGCAGTTCTTC
TRBD1,TRBJ1-1,TRBV10-3,many,CAIRSDRATEAFF,TGTGCCATTAGATCCGACAGGGCCACTGAAGCTTTCTTT
-,TRBJ2-5,TRBV5-1,many,CASSRPGNQETQYF,TGCGCCAGCAGCCGACCAGGCAACCAAGAGACCCAGTACTTC
-,TRBJ2-7,TRBV15,many,CATSSAESSYEQYF,TGTGCCACCAGCTCGGCGGAGAGCTCCTACGAGCAGTACTTC
-,TRBJ2-5,TRBV7-8,few,CASSPGQILARGAETQYF,TGTGCCAGCAGCCCCGGCCAGATTTTGGCGAGGGGTGCGGAGACCCAGTACTTC
-,TRBJ2-5,TRBV3-1,few,CASSLRRAKETQYF,TGTGCCAGCAGCCTTCGACGGGCTAAAGAGACCCAGTACTTC
-,TRBJ1-2,TRBV7-2,many,CASRPVPNYGYTF,TGTGCCAGCAGGCCCGTCCCTAACTATGGCTACACCTTC
-,TRBJ2-7,TRBV29-1,many,CSVASRPRFSYEQYF,TGCAGCGTGGCCTCACGTCCCCGCTTTTCCTACGAGCAGTACTTC
-,TRBJ1-5,TRBV20-1,many,CSAQGVVDQPQHF,TGCAGTGCTCAGGGAGTAGTTGATCAGCCCCAGCATTTT
-,TRBJ2-5,TRBV12-3/TRBV12-4,many,CASSFGPSMTQYF,TGTGCCAGCAGTTTTGGTCCTAGTATGACCCAGTACTTC
-,TRBJ2-7,TRBV28,many,CASRSGTLYEQYF,TGTGCCAGCAGGTCCGGGACGCTGTACGAGCAGTACTTC
-,TRBJ2-2,TRBV12-3/TRBV12-4,many,CASSLLATGELFF,TGTGCCAGCAGTTTATTGGCTACCGGGGAGCTGTTTTTT
-,TRBJ2-5,TRBV20-1,many,CSARAVPETQYF,TGCAGTGCTAGAGCTGTCCCCGAGACCCAGTACTTC
TRBD1,TRBJ1-1,TRBV15,many,CATSRDGQGTGEAFF,TGTGCCACCAGCAGAGATGGACAGGGGACCGGTGAAGCTTTCTTT
-,TRBJ2-3,TRBV6-5,few,CASSYSTSSRGDTQYF,TGTGCCAGCAGTTACTCGACGTCATCTCGGGGCGATACGCAGTATTTT
TRBD2,TRBJ2-7,TRBV12-3/TRBV12-4,many,CASTRTSGAYEQYF,TGTGCCAGCACCAGGACTAGCGGGGCCTACGAGCAGTACTTC
-,TRBJ1-2,TRBV7-9,few,CASSFGDNGHF,TGTGCCAGCAGCTTCGGAGACAATGGACACTTC
-,TRBJ1-5,TRBV30,many,CAWSVRQGRVRNQPQHF,TGTGCCTGGAGTGTAAGGCAGGGTCGAGTTCGCAATCAGCCCCAGCATTTT